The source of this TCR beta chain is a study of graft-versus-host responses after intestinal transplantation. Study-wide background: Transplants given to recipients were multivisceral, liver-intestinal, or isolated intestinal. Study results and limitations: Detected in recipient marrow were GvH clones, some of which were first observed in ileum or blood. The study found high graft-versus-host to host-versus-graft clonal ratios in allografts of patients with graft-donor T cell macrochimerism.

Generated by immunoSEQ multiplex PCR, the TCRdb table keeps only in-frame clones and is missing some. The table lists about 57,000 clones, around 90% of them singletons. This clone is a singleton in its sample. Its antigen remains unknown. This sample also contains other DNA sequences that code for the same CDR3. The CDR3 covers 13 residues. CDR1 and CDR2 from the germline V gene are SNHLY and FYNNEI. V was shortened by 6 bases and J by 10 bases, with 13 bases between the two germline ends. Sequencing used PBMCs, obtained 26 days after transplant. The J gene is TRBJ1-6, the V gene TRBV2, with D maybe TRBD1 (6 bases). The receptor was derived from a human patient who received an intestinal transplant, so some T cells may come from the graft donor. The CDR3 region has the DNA TGTGCCAGCAGCTTAGGGGGAAACTCACCCCTCCACTTT. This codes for CASSLGGNSPLHF.